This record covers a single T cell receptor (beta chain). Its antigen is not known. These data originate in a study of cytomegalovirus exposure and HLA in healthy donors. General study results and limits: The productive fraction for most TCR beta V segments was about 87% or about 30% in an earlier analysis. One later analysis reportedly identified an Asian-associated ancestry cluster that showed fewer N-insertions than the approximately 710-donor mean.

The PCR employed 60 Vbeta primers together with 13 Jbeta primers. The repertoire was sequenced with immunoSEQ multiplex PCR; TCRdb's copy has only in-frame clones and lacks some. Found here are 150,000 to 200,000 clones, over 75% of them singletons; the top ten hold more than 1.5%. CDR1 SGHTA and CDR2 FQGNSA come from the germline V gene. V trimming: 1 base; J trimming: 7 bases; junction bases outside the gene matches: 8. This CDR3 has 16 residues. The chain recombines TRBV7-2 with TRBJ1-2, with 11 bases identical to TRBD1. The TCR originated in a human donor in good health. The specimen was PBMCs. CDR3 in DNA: TGTGCCAGCAGCTTAGGAGTCGGGACAGGGGGAAGTGGCTACACCTTC. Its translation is CASSLGVGTGGSGYTF.